The 5 T cell receptor beta chains in this list originate from one sample, sequenced in a study of CD8 T cells in Susac syndrome. Random hexamers primed reverse transcription of about 0.45 to 1 ug RNA. TCRdb re-derived calls from the immunoSEQ multiplex PCR reads in MiXCR, one entry per CDR3 protein. The profile covers under 95,000 distinct CDR3 sequences, with just under 95% appearing a single time and about 0.45% taken by the ten largest. Sample: CD8+ T cells from PBMCs. These receptors all stem from a human donor with Susac syndrome.

The chain joins TRBV5-4 to TRBJ2-1, with 12 bases lining up with TRBD2. V was pared by 4 bases and J by 7 bases, with 3 bases of the junction left unmatched. Germline CDR1 reads SGHNT; CDR2 reads YYREEE (reference sequence). CDR3 size: 14 residues. The CDR3 coding sequence is TGTGCCAGCAGCCCACTAGCGGGAGGTAATGAGCAGTTCTTC. Translated, it gives CASSPLAGGNEQFF.

The genes are TRBV19 and TRBJ2-1; D uncertain. The CDR3 contains 12 residues. V was shortened by 3 bases and J by 10 bases, with 10 bases between the two germline ends. Germline V gives CDR1 LNHDA, CDR2 SQIVND (reference sequence). The CDR3 spells CASSMGELEQFF. DNA of the CDR3: TGTGCCAGTAGTATGGGCGAGCTCGAGCAGTTCTTC.

The chain employs TRBV9 and TRBJ2-3; TRBD2 is a possible D gene (5 bases). Trimming removed 0 bases from V and 6 bases from J, with 11 bases in between. In germline, CDR1 is SGDLS, CDR2 YYNGEE. The CDR3 totals 14 residues. The CDR3 loop is CASSVENGVDTQYF. CDR3 nucleotides: TGTGCCAGCAGCGTAGAGAACGGGGTGGATACGCAGTATTTT.

The V gene is TRBV19, the J gene TRBJ2-2; TRBD1 or TRBD2 may be the D gene (5 bases each). With 7 bases removed from V and 7 bases from J, the gap between germline ends came to 7 bases. The germline V gene encodes CDR1 LNHDA and CDR2 SQIVND (reference sequence). The CDR3 covers 11 residues. CDR3 loop: CASTGGGELFF. The CDR3 bases are TGTGCCAGTACTGGGGGCGGGGAGCTGTTTTTT.

V gene TRBV29-1 combines with J gene TRBJ2-2; weak D call: TRBD2 (5 bases). The CDR3 totals 12 residues. Germline CDR1 reads SQVTM; CDR2 reads ANQGSEA. Trimming removed 7 bases from V and 6 bases from J, with 12 bases in between. CDR3 amino acids: CSARGGSGELFF. CDR3 sequence (DNA): TGCAGCGCTCGAGGAGGTTCCGGGGAGCTGTTTTTT.